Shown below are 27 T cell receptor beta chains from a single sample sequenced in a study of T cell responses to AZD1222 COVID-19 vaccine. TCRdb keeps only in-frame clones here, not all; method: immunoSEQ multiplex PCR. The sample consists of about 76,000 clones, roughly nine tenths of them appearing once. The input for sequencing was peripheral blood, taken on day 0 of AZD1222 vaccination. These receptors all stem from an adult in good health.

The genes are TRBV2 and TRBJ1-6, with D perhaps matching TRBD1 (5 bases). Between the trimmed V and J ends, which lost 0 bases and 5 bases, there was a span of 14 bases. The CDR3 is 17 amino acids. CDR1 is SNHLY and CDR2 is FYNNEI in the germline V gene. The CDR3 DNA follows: TGTGCCAGCAGTGAAGCGATAGGGCAGGGTGATAATTCACCCCTCCACTTT. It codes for CASSEAIGQGDNSPLHF.

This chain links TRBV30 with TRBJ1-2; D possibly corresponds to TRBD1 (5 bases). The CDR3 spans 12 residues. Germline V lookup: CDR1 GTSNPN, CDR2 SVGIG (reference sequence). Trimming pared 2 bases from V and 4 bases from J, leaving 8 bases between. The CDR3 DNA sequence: TGTGCCTGGAGTCCGGGGCTCTATGGCTACACCTTC. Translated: CAWSPGLYGYTF.

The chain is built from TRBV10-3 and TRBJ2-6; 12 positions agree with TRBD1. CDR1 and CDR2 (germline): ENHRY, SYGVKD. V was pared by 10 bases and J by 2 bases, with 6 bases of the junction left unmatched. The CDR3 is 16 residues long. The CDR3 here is CATSRDRGPGANVLTF. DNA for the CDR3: TGTGCCACCAGCCGGGACAGGGGGCCTGGGGCCAACGTCCTGACTTTC.

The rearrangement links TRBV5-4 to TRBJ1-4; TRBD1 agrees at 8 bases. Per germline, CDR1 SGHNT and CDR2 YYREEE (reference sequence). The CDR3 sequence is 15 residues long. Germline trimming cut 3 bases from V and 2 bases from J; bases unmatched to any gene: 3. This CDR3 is CASSYAGGTNEKLFF. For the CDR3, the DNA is TGTGCCAGCAGCTACGCAGGGGGCACTAATGAAAAACTGTTTTTT.

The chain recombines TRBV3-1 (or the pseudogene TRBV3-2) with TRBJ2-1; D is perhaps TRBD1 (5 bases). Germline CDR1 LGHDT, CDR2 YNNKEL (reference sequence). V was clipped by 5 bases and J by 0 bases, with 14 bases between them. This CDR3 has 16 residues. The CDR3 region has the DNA TGTGCCAGCAGCGCGCGGCTAGACAGCTCCTACAATGAGCAGTTCTTC. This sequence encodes CASSARLDSSYNEQFF.

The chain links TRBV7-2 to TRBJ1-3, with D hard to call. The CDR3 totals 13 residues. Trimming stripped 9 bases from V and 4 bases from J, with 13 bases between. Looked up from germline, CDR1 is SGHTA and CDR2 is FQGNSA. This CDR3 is CASEQGGGNTIYF. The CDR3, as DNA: TGTGCCAGTGAACAAGGTGGAGGAAACACCATATATTTT.

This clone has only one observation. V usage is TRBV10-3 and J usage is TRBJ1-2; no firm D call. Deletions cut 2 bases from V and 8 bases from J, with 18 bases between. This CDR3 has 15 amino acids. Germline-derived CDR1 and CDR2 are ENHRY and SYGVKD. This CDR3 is CAISEPEPGLEGYTF. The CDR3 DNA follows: TGTGCCATCAGTGAGCCGGAGCCCGGATTGGAGGGCTACACCTTC.

CDR3: CASSLGTDTDTQYF. In DNA, the CDR3 is TGTGCCAGCAGCCTCGGGACGGACACAGATACGCAGTATTTT. The J gene is TRBJ2-3, the V gene TRBV5-6; D possibly matches TRBD1 or TRBD2 (5 bases each). Germline V gene lookup returns CDR1 SGHDT and CDR2 YYEEEE. The CDR3 has 14 residues. V was pared by 4 bases and J by 2 bases, with 11 bases between.

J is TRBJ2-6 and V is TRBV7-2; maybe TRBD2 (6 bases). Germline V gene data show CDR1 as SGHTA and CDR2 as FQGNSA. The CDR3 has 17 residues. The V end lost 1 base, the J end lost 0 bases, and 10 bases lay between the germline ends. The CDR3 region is CASSLGVGGSGANVLTF. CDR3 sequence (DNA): TGTGCCAGCAGCTTAGGTGTGGGAGGCTCTGGGGCCAACGTCCTGACTTTC.

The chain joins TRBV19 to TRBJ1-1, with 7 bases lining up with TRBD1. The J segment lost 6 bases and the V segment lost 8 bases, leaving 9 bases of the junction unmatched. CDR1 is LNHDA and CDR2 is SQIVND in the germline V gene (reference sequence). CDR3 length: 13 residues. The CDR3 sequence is CASSRDSAAEAFF. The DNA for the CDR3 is TGTGCCAGTTCCCGGGACAGTGCCGCTGAAGCTTTCTTT.

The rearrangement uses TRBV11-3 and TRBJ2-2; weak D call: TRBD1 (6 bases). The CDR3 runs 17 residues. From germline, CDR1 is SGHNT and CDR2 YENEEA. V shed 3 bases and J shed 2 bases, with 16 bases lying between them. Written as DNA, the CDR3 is TGTGCCAGCAGCTTCGACAGGCCCCTTCTTAACACCGGGGAGCTGTTTTTT. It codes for CASSFDRPLLNTGELFF.

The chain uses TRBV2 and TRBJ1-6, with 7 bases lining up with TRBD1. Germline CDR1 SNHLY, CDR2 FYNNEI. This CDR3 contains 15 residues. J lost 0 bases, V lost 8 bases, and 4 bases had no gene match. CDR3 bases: TGTGCCAGCCAGACAGGGAGCTCCTATAATTCACCCCTCCACTTT. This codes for CASQTGSSYNSPLHF.

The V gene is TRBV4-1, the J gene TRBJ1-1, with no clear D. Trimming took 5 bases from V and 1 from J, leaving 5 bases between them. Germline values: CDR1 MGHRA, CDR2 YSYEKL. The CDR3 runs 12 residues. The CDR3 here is CASSSGNTEAFF. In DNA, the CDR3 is TGCGCCAGCAGCTCCGGGAACACTGAAGCTTTCTTT.

The CDR3 loop reads CASSPGTGGSDTQYF. The CDR3 DNA sequence: TGCGCCAGCAGCCCCGGGACAGGGGGCTCAGATACGCAGTATTTT. This chain connects TRBV4-3 to TRBJ2-3, with 12 bases lining up with TRBD1. The CDR3 has 15 amino acids. Germline CDR1 reads LGHNA; CDR2 reads YSLEER. J gave up 4 bases and V 4 bases, and 3 bases lay outside the gene matches.

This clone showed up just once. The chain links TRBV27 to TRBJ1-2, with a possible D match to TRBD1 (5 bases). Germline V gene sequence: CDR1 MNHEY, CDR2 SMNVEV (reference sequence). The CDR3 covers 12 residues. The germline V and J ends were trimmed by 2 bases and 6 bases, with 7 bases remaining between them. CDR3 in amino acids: CASSLAGDGYTF. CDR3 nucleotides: TGTGCCAGCAGTTTAGCGGGGGATGGCTACACCTTC.

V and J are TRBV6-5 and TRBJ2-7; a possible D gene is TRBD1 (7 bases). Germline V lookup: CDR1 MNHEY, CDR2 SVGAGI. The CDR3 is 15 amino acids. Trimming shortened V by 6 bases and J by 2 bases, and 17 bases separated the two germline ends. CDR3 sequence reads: CASSPGGFQPYEQYF. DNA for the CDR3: TGTGCCAGCAGCCCAGGGGGGTTCCAGCCCTACGAGCAGTACTTC.

The CDR3 DNA reads as TGTGCCAGCAGTGACCGGGGCACCTCAACTGAAGCTTTCTTT. Protein: CASSDRGTSTEAFF. The chain joins TRBV6-4 to TRBJ1-1; a weak D match, TRBD1 (5 bases). Germline values: CDR1 MRHNA, CDR2 SNTAGT. V was shortened by 2 bases and J by 5 bases, with 12 bases between the two germline ends. The CDR3 sequence is 14 residues long.

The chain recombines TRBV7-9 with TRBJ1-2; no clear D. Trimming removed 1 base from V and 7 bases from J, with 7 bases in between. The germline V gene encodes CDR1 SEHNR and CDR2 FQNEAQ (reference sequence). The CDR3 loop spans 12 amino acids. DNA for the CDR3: TGTGCCAGCAGCTTAGACAGAACTGGCTACACCTTC. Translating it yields CASSLDRTGYTF.

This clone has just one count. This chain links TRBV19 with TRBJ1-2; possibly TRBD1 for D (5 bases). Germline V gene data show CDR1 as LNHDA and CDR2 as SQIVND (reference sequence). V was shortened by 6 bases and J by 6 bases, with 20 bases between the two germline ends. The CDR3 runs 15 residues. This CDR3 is CASSETGTPSHGYTF. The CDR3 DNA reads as TGTGCCAGTAGCGAGACCGGGACGCCAAGCCATGGCTACACCTTC. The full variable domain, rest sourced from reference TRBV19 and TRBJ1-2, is DGGITQSPKYLFRKEGQNVTLSCEQNLNHDAMYWYRQDPGQGLRLIYYSQIVNDFQKGDIAEGYSVSREKKESFPLTVTSAQKNPTAFYLCASSETGTPSHGYTFGSGTRLTVV.

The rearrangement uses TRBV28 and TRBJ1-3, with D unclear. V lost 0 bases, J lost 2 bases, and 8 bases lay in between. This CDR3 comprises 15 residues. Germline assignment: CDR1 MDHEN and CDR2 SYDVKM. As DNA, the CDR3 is TGTGCCAGCAGTTTATGGTCCAGACCTGGAAACACCATATATTTT. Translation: CASSLWSRPGNTIYF.

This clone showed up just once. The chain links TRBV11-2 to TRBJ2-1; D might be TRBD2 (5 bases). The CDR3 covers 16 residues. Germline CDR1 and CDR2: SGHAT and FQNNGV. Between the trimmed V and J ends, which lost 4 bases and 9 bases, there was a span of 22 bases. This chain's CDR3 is CASSSMASRWQSEQFF. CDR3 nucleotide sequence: TGTGCCAGCAGCTCAATGGCTAGCCGGTGGCAGAGTGAGCAGTTCTTC. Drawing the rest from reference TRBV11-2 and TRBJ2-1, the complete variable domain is EAGVAQSPRYKIIEKRQSVAFWCNPISGHATLYWYQQILGQGPKLLIQFQNNGVVDDSQLPKDRFSAERLKGVDSTLKIQPAKLEDSAVYLCASSSMASRWQSEQFFGPGTRLTVL.

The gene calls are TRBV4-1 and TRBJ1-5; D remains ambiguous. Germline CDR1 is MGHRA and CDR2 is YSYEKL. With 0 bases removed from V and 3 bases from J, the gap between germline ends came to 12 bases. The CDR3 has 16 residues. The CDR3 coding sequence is TGCGCCAGCAGCCAAGAATTCGGGCAGTACAATCAGCCCCAGCATTTT. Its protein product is CASSQEFGQYNQPQHF.

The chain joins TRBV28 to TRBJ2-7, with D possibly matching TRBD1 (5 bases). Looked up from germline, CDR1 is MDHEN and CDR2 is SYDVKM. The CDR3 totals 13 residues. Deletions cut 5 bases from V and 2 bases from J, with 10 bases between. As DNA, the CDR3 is TGTGCCAGCAGTCAGCAGGGTCCCTACGAGCAGTACTTC. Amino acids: CASSQQGPYEQYF.

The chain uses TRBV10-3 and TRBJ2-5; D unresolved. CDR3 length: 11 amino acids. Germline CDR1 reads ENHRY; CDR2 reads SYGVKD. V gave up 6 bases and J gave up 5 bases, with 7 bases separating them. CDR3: CAIRGSETQYF. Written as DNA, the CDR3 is TGTGCCATCAGGGGTAGTGAGACCCAGTACTTC.

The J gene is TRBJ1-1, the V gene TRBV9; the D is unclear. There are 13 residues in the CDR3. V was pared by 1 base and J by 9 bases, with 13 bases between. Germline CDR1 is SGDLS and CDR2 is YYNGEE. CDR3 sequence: CASSVQDMAKAFF. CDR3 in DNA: TGTGCCAGCAGCGTACAGGATATGGCGAAAGCTTTCTTT.

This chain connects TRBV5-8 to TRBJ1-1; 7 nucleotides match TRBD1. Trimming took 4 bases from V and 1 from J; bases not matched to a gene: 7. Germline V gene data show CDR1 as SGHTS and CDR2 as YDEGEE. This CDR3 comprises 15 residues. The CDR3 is CASSSRTGSNTEAFF. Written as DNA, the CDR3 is TGTGCCAGCAGCAGCCGGACAGGATCGAACACTGAAGCTTTCTTT.

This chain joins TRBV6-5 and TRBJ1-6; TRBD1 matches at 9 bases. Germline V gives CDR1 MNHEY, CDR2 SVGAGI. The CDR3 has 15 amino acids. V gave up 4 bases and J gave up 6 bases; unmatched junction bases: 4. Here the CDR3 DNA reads TGTGCCAGCAGTTTTAGGACAGGGGTTAATTCACCCCTCCACTTT. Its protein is CASSFRTGVNSPLHF.